This is a list of T cell receptor beta chains from one sample in a study of shared clonotypes between healthy human individuals. Clones were read by immunoSEQ multiplex PCR, and TCRdb kept only the in-frame ones, dropping some. The top ten hold under 0.8% of the sample, which has roughly 1,000,000 clones, roughly 74% seen once. Sequencing used memory CD4+ T cells from PBMCs. All receptors come from a man in his late teens or twenties in good health. Some clones in this sample may be carry-over from other donors' samples. Each CDR3 is given with its conserved first and last residue. Each record gives: D gene, J gene, clone size, V gene, CDR3 DNA, CDR3 protein. A D gene is named only where the DNA matches it firmly. Size values are once, few and many counts, or a class for expanded clones, and some rows have none.

D gene: .
J gene: TRBJ2-5
clone size: once
V gene: TRBV6-4
CDR3 DNA: TGTGCCAGCAGTGACCGGGACACAGTGGAGACCCAGTACTTC
CDR3 protein: CASSDRDTVETQYF

D gene: TRBD1
J gene: TRBJ1-4
clone size: .
V gene: TRBV7-2
CDR3 DNA: TGTGCCAGCAGCGAGAGACAGGGCCTTAATGAAAAACTGTTTTTT
CDR3 protein: CASSERQGLNEKLFF

D gene: .
J gene: TRBJ1-1
clone size: .
V gene: TRBV18
CDR3 DNA: TGTGCCAGCTCACCAATTAACTCGGACACTGAAGCTTTCTTT
CDR3 protein: CASSPINSDTEAFF

D gene: .
J gene: TRBJ2-4
clone size: few
V gene: TRBV28
CDR3 DNA: TGTGCCACAGGGTGGAGAGGCAAAAACATTCAGTACTTC
CDR3 protein: CATGWRGKNIQYF

D gene: .
J gene: TRBJ2-3
clone size: few
V gene: TRBV5-1
CDR3 DNA: TGCGCCAGCAGCTTGACTAGCACAGATACGCAGTATTTT
CDR3 protein: CASSLTSTDTQYF

D gene: .
J gene: TRBJ1-2
clone size: .
V gene: TRBV6-6
CDR3 DNA: TGTGCCAGCAGTTACGGGCCGAGAAACTATGGCTACACCTTC
CDR3 protein: CASSYGPRNYGYTF

D gene: .
J gene: TRBJ2-5
clone size: .
V gene: TRBV10-3
CDR3 DNA: TGTGCCATCTCCTCGGGGGCAGGGGTCCAAGAGACCCAGTACTTC
CDR3 protein: CAISSGAGVQETQYF

D gene: .
J gene: TRBJ1-5
clone size: .
V gene: TRBV19
CDR3 DNA: TGTGCCAGTAGTATACGGATTAATCAGCCCCAGCATTTT
CDR3 protein: CASSIRINQPQHF

D gene: TRBD1
J gene: TRBJ2-2
clone size: .
V gene: TRBV7-3
CDR3 DNA: TGTGCCAGCAGCTCAGCGGCAGGGGGCAACGGGGAGCTGTTTTTT
CDR3 protein: CASSSAAGGNGELFF

D gene: TRBD2
J gene: TRBJ2-5
clone size: .
V gene: TRBV7-7
CDR3 DNA: TGTGCCCCCGGGGGAGGGATGGGGGAGACCCAGTACTTC
CDR3 protein: CAPGGGMGETQYF

D gene: .
J gene: TRBJ1-1
clone size: .
V gene: TRBV28
CDR3 DNA: TGTGCCAGCAGTCCATCCGCCGCGAGGGTTCGAACTGAAGCTTTCTTT
CDR3 protein: CASSPSAARVRTEAFF

D gene: .
J gene: TRBJ2-5
clone size: .
V gene: TRBV25-1
CDR3 DNA: TGTGCCAGCAGTGAGGGTAGCGGACCCCAAGAGACCCAGTACTTC
CDR3 protein: CASSEGSGPQETQYF

D gene: .
J gene: TRBJ2-7
clone size: .
V gene: TRBV28
CDR3 DNA: TGTGCCAGCAGTCCGGTCGGGGGAAAGAACTACGAGCAGTACTTC
CDR3 protein: CASSPVGGKNYEQYF

D gene: .
J gene: TRBJ1-2
clone size: few
V gene: TRBV7-2
CDR3 DNA: TGTGCCAGCAGCTCACAAGGATACGGCTACACCTTC
CDR3 protein: CASSSQGYGYTF

D gene: .
J gene: TRBJ1-1
clone size: .
V gene: TRBV6-6
CDR3 DNA: TGTGCCAGCACGCGACCGTTAGAAGCTTTCTTT
CDR3 protein: CASTRPLEAFF

D gene: .
J gene: TRBJ2-7
clone size: .
V gene: TRBV28
CDR3 DNA: TGTGCCAGCAGTCTCTCTCAGGGGTCCAGACGGGAGCAGTACTTC
CDR3 protein: CASSLSQGSRREQYF

D gene: .
J gene: TRBJ2-5
clone size: .
V gene: TRBV30
CDR3 DNA: TGTGCCTGGAGTGATCCAACAGCGTACCAAGAGACCCAGTACTTC
CDR3 protein: CAWSDPTAYQETQYF

D gene: .
J gene: TRBJ1-4
clone size: .
V gene: TRBV5-5
CDR3 DNA: TGTGCCAGCAGCCGGACGAGGATACTAAATGAAAAACTGTTTTTT
CDR3 protein: CASSRTRILNEKLFF

D gene: TRBD2
J gene: TRBJ2-5
clone size: few
V gene: TRBV5-4
CDR3 DNA: TGTGCCGGAGGAACTGGGACTAGTCGCGAGACCCAGTACTTC
CDR3 protein: CAGGTGTSRETQYF

D gene: .
J gene: TRBJ2-3
clone size: .
V gene: TRBV7-3
CDR3 DNA: TGTGCCAGCAGCTCGCAGCAGCCCGCAGATACGCAGTATTTT
CDR3 protein: CASSSQQPADTQYF

D gene: TRBD1
J gene: TRBJ2-2
clone size: .
V gene: TRBV28
CDR3 DNA: TGTGCCAGCCTAAGGGGGCGGGCGAACACCGGGGAGCTGTTTTTT
CDR3 protein: CASLRGRANTGELFF

D gene: .
J gene: TRBJ1-5
clone size: .
V gene: TRBV7-2
CDR3 DNA: TGTGCCAGCAGCTTCTCCAAGGATCAGCCCCAGCATTTT
CDR3 protein: CASSFSKDQPQHF

D gene: TRBD1
J gene: TRBJ2-7
clone size: .
V gene: TRBV27
CDR3 DNA: TGTGCCAGCAGATCCCCGACAGGGTACTCCTACGAGCAGTACTTC
CDR3 protein: CASRSPTGYSYEQYF

D gene: TRBD1
J gene: TRBJ2-7
clone size: .
V gene: TRBV7-3
CDR3 DNA: TGTGCCAGCAGCCGTTCCGGGACAGGAGGAAGCGAGCAGTACTTC
CDR3 protein: CASSRSGTGGSEQYF

D gene: .
J gene: TRBJ2-2
clone size: .
V gene: TRBV10-2
CDR3 DNA: TGCGCCGTGACGGGCCTCCTCCTGGGGGAGCTGTTTTTT
CDR3 protein: CAVTGLLLGELFF

D gene: .
J gene: TRBJ1-5
clone size: .
V gene: TRBV10-3
CDR3 DNA: TGTGCCATCAGTGAGGCCTCGGGGGGGAATCAGCCCCAGCATTTT
CDR3 protein: CAISEASGGNQPQHF

D gene: TRBD2
J gene: TRBJ2-7
clone size: .
V gene: TRBV15
CDR3 DNA: TGTGCCACCAGCAGAGACGCAGGGAGGGCCTCCGAGCAGTACTTC
CDR3 protein: CATSRDAGRASEQYF

D gene: TRBD1
J gene: TRBJ1-4
clone size: .
V gene: TRBV30
CDR3 DNA: TGTGCCGGGACAGGGGGCAGGGGTGAAAAACTGTTTTTT
CDR3 protein: CAGTGGRGEKLFF

D gene: TRBD2
J gene: TRBJ2-2
clone size: .
V gene: TRBV2
CDR3 DNA: TGTGCCAGCAGCCTAGGACTAGCGGGATGGGTAGACACCGGGGAGCTGTTTTTT
CDR3 protein: CASSLGLAGWVDTGELFF

D gene: .
J gene: TRBJ1-1
clone size: once
V gene: TRBV5-6
CDR3 DNA: TGTGCCAGCAGCTACGCCCAGAACACTGAAGCTTTCTTT
CDR3 protein: CASSYAQNTEAFF

D gene: .
J gene: TRBJ2-7
clone size: .
V gene: TRBV10-1
CDR3 DNA: TGCGCCAGCAGTGAGGCGGGGCACGAGCAGTACTTC
CDR3 protein: CASSEAGHEQYF

D gene: .
J gene: TRBJ1-2
clone size: .
V gene: TRBV6-5
CDR3 DNA: TGTGCCAGCAGTTACTCGCATACAGGTGGCTACACCTTC
CDR3 protein: CASSYSHTGGYTF

D gene: TRBD1
J gene: TRBJ1-5
clone size: .
V gene: TRBV4-1
CDR3 DNA: TGCGCCAGCAGCCATGCTGGACAGGGAGCTCAGCCCCAGCATTTT
CDR3 protein: CASSHAGQGAQPQHF

D gene: TRBD2
J gene: TRBJ2-1
clone size: once
V gene: TRBV4-2
CDR3 DNA: TGTGCCAGCACCGTAGAAGCGGGAGAAGGAAATGAGCAGTTCTTC
CDR3 protein: CASTVEAGEGNEQFF

D gene: TRBD1
J gene: TRBJ1-5
clone size: many
V gene: TRBV18
CDR3 DNA: TGTGCCAGCTCACCACAGGGGGCAGGACAGCCCCAGCATTTT
CDR3 protein: CASSPQGAGQPQHF

D gene: .
J gene: TRBJ2-1
clone size: .
V gene: TRBV7-2
CDR3 DNA: TGTGCCAGCAGCTTAGGCGTGGGGGTCTACAATGAGCAGTTCTTC
CDR3 protein: CASSLGVGVYNEQFF

D gene: TRBD1
J gene: TRBJ2-7
clone size: .
V gene: TRBV29-1
CDR3 DNA: TGCAGCGTTGTTGTTCGGGACAGCTCCTACGAGCAGTACTTC
CDR3 protein: CSVVVRDSSYEQYF

D gene: .
J gene: TRBJ2-2
clone size: .
V gene: TRBV11-2
CDR3 DNA: TGTGCCAGCAGCGACCACCTTAAAAGCGGGAACACCGGGGAGCTGTTTTTT
CDR3 protein: CASSDHLKSGNTGELFF

D gene: .
J gene: TRBJ2-6
clone size: few
V gene: TRBV2
CDR3 DNA: TGTGCCAGCAGGGGGACTTCTGGGGCCAACGTCCTGACTTTC
CDR3 protein: CASRGTSGANVLTF

D gene: TRBD2
J gene: TRBJ2-5
clone size: few
V gene: TRBV5-4
CDR3 DNA: TGTGCCAGCAGCTTGTCCGGACTAGGGGCTCAAGAGACCCAGTACTTC
CDR3 protein: CASSLSGLGAQETQYF

D gene: .
J gene: TRBJ2-3
clone size: many
V gene: TRBV7-3
CDR3 DNA: TGTGCCAGCAGCTTTCTCACAGATACGCAGTATTTT
CDR3 protein: CASSFLTDTQYF

D gene: TRBD1
J gene: TRBJ1-1
clone size: many
V gene: TRBV25-1
CDR3 DNA: TGTGCCAGCAGTGAAACAGGGGGGCGGGGTAACACTGAAGCTTTCTTT
CDR3 protein: CASSETGGRGNTEAFF

D gene: TRBD1
J gene: TRBJ2-5
clone size: .
V gene: TRBV29-1
CDR3 DNA: TGCAGCGGCCACACAGGGGAAGAGACCCAGTACTTC
CDR3 protein: CSGHTGEETQYF

D gene: .
J gene: TRBJ1-5
clone size: once
V gene: TRBV28
CDR3 DNA: TGTGCCAGCAGTTTCGGGGTTCGGCAGGGGTATCAGCCCCAGCATTTT
CDR3 protein: CASSFGVRQGYQPQHF

D gene: .
J gene: TRBJ1-4
clone size: once
V gene: TRBV4-1
CDR3 DNA: TGCGCCAGCAGCCAAGGTCGCGGGAAATCAACTAATGAAAAACTGTTTTTT
CDR3 protein: CASSQGRGKSTNEKLFF

D gene: .
J gene: TRBJ1-2
clone size: .
V gene: TRBV6-5
CDR3 DNA: TGTGCCAGCAGTTACTCGGGCGGAGCTAACTATGGCTACACCTTC
CDR3 protein: CASSYSGGANYGYTF

D gene: .
J gene: TRBJ2-5
clone size: .
V gene: TRBV10-3
CDR3 DNA: TGTGCCATCAGTCGAGGGGAGACCCAGTACTTC
CDR3 protein: CAISRGETQYF

D gene: TRBD1
J gene: TRBJ1-2
clone size: .
V gene: TRBV28
CDR3 DNA: TGTGCCAGCAGTTCCAATATACAGGGGTCGGGTGGCTACACCTTC
CDR3 protein: CASSSNIQGSGGYTF

D gene: .
J gene: TRBJ1-2
clone size: once
V gene: TRBV9
CDR3 DNA: TGTGCCAGCAGCCTCCTCCCAACCCCTGGGGGCTACACCTTC
CDR3 protein: CASSLLPTPGGYTF

D gene: .
J gene: TRBJ2-3
clone size: .
V gene: TRBV9
CDR3 DNA: TGTGCCAGCAGCGTAGGGGCGGTTCCCACAGATACGCAGTATTTT
CDR3 protein: CASSVGAVPTDTQYF

D gene: .
J gene: TRBJ1-2
clone size: .
V gene: TRBV6-6
CDR3 DNA: TGTGCCAGCAGTTCTCAGACAGATAACTATGGCTACACCTTC
CDR3 protein: CASSSQTDNYGYTF

D gene: .
J gene: TRBJ1-1
clone size: .
V gene: TRBV5-1
CDR3 DNA: TGCGCCAGCAGCTTGAAAGGGGACACTGAAGCTTTCTTT
CDR3 protein: CASSLKGDTEAFF

D gene: .
J gene: TRBJ1-5
clone size: many
V gene: TRBV28
CDR3 DNA: TGTGCCAGCAGGACTTACAGGGTTAGGAATCAGCCCCAGCATTTT
CDR3 protein: CASRTYRVRNQPQHF

D gene: .
J gene: TRBJ1-2
clone size: .
V gene: TRBV10-3
CDR3 DNA: TGTGCCATCAGCGAAGATCGGGGCGGGTATGGCTACACCTTC
CDR3 protein: CAISEDRGGYGYTF

D gene: .
J gene: TRBJ2-7
clone size: .
V gene: TRBV27
CDR3 DNA: TGTGCCAGCAGTTTGGCTTCGCACTACGAGCAGTACTTC
CDR3 protein: CASSLASHYEQYF